The clone carrying this TCR beta chain was observed many times. Its matching antigen is unknown. This sample is drawn from a study of regulatory T cells in long-lasting Graves disease. Study-level background: Positivity for TSH receptor antibodies plus over 5 years of antithyroid drugs meant persistent Graves' disease. General study results and limits: Since the sample size was small, accuracy may have been reduced. The study found persistent patients shared more public clonotypes (2,741) than new patients (966). TRBV28, TRBJ1-2 and TRBJ2-5 were favored in persistent disease.

Regarding time point: persistent/refractory GD, antithyroid drugs over 5 years with positive TRAb. RNA isolated from PBMCs was used to make the TCR library. Arm-PCR of CDR3 regions with iRepertoire HTBI primers generated TCR beta libraries. Using its own MiXCR run on the multiplex PCR reads, TCRdb lists one record per CDR3 protein. The sample lists about 460,000 distinct CDR3 sequences, around a fifth occurring once. This CDR3 has 15 residues. V trimming: 4 bases; J trimming: 7 bases; junction bases outside the gene matches: 10. The germline CDR1 and CDR2 sequences are KGHDR and SFDVKD. The source was peripheral blood mononuclear cells (PBMCs), collected when the disease was refractory, from a patient treated with antithyroid drugs. The chain carries TRBV24-1 and TRBJ1-2, with TRBD1 identical over 8 bases. The receptor's source is a female donor with Graves disease. For the CDR3, the DNA is TGTGCCACCAGTGACACCGGGACAGGTCATTTTGGCTACACCTTC. This translates into CATSDTGTGHFGYTF.